This TCR beta chain was recorded in a study of blood T cell repertoires in COVID-19. Study-level information: There were acute and convalescent COVID-19 samples, and they came from the United States, Italy and Spain. Nucleic acid was either cDNA or gDNA, and it came from T cells, B-cell-depleted T cells, or PBMCs.

Germline CDR1 and CDR2: DFQATT and SNEGSKA (reference sequence). The CDR3 extends over 9 amino acids. Libraries were prepared by immunoSEQ multiplex PCR; TCRdb keeps only in-frame clonotypes and omits some of them. The sample shows approximately 140,000 clones, 80% to 90% of them seen only once. V usage is TRBV20-1 and J usage is TRBJ1-3, with D possibly being TRBD1 (5 bases). This TCR was recovered from a woman in her 40s with acute or convalescent COVID-19. Sequenced input: peripheral blood. The CDR3 nucleotides read TGCAGGGGGGGGGACACCATATATTTT. Translated: CRGGDTIYF.